The 21 T cell receptor beta chains in this list originate from one sample, sequenced in a study of blood T cell repertoires in COVID-19. The repertoire was sequenced with immunoSEQ multiplex PCR; TCRdb's copy has only in-frame clones and lacks some. Seen here are about 160,000 clones, roughly nine tenths observed once, and the top ten hold 3% to 4%. Sequenced input: peripheral blood. These receptors all come from a woman aged 65 to 85 with acute or convalescent COVID-19.

The CDR3 is CASSQDPRDDYGYTF. DNA of the CDR3: TGCGCCAGCAGCCAAGATCCGAGGGATGACTATGGCTACACCTTC. The gene calls are TRBV4-1 and TRBJ1-2; D gene unclear. This CDR3 has 15 residues. Germline-derived CDR1 and CDR2 are MGHRA and YSYEKL. Trimming removed 0 bases from V and 3 bases from J, with 11 bases in between.

This chain connects TRBV18 to TRBJ2-6; tentative D call: TRBD1 (6 bases). The CDR3 has 15 amino acids. The V gene lost 5 bases and the J gene lost 4 bases, with 12 bases spanning the gap. Per the germline V gene, CDR1 is KGHSH and CDR2 is LQKENI. The CDR3 region is CASSFQGSGANVLTF. CDR3 coding DNA: TGTGCCAGCTCATTCCAGGGGTCCGGGGCCAACGTCCTGACTTTC.

J is TRBJ2-1 and V is TRBV18; 7 bases match TRBD1. CDR1 and CDR2 (germline): KGHSH, LQKENI. Trimming at V came to 4 bases and at J to 0 bases, leaving 6 bases not matched to a gene. The CDR3 runs 16 residues. CDR3 sequence (DNA): TGTGCCAGCTCACGATCACAGGGGCTCTCCTACAATGAGCAGTTCTTC. Its protein product is CASSRSQGLSYNEQFF.

This sequence joins TRBV19 and TRBJ2-7, with D possibly matching TRBD1 (6 bases). Germline lookup yields CDR1 LNHDA and CDR2 SQIVND (reference sequence). Trimming left V 5 bases short and J 3 bases short, with 11 bases between. The CDR3 spans 13 residues. DNA for the CDR3: TGTGCCAGTAGTTCCAGGGACAACTACGAGCAGTACTTC. Protein sequence: CASSSRDNYEQYF. Full variable domain (remainder filled in from reference TRBV19 and TRBJ2-7): DGGITQSPKYLFRKEGQNVTLSCEQNLNHDAMYWYRQDPGQGLRLIYYSQIVNDFQKGDIAEGYSVSREKKESFPLTVTSAQKNPTAFYLCASSSRDNYEQYFGPGTRLTVT.

This sequence joins TRBV6-5 and TRBJ1-2; D perhaps matches TRBD1 (6 bases). V lost 6 bases and J 4 bases, leaving 12 bases between the germline ends. CDR3 length: 13 residues. Germline CDR1 is MNHEY and CDR2 is SVGAGI. For the CDR3, the DNA is TGTGCCAGCAGCCCGACAGGAACCTATGGCTACACCTTC. The encoded protein is CASSPTGTYGYTF.

The chain combines TRBV10-3 with TRBJ1-2, with TRBD1 identical over 8 bases. V dropped 6 bases and J dropped 4; count of bases not matched to a gene: 7. The CDR3 is 14 residues long. Germline assignment: CDR1 ENHRY and CDR2 SYGVKD. The CDR3 nucleotides are TGTGCCATCAGCACAGGGGGATCTAGCTATGGCTACACCTTC. It codes for CAISTGGSSYGYTF.

This sequence joins TRBV7-2 and TRBJ2-3; D possibly corresponds to TRBD2 (6 bases). From germline, CDR1 is SGHTA and CDR2 FQGNSA. Trimming removed 3 bases from V and 11 bases from J, with 15 bases in between. CDR3 length: 13 amino acids. The DNA of the CDR3 is TGTGCCAGCAGCTTGGGCGGGGCCCAGCTGCAGTATTTT. This codes for CASSLGGAQLQYF.

The chain joins TRBV2 to TRBJ1-2; D is undetermined. Germline values: CDR1 SNHLY, CDR2 FYNNEI. The CDR3 extends over 14 amino acids. V dropped 8 bases and J dropped 0 bases, with 13 bases sitting between them. The CDR3 region has the DNA TGTGCCAGCCGGAGGGAGCCGGCTAACTATGGCTACACCTTC. Protein product: CASRREPANYGYTF.

V is TRBV6-6 and J is TRBJ2-7; TRBD1 aligns across 8 bases. The CDR3 spans 15 residues. The V segment lost 6 bases and the J segment 0 bases; nucleotides outside the gene matches: 7. The germline gives CDR1 MNHNY, CDR2 SVGAGI (reference sequence). The CDR3 region is CASSQGQGISYEQYF. The CDR3 DNA reads as TGTGCCAGCAGCCAAGGACAGGGCATCTCCTACGAGCAGTACTTC.

This chain joins TRBV20-1 and TRBJ1-5; a possible D gene is TRBD1 (5 bases). Between the trimmed V and J ends, which lost 3 bases and 1 base, there was a span of 7 bases. In germline, CDR1 is DFQATT, CDR2 SNEGSKA (reference sequence). CDR3 length equals 13 residues. In DNA, the CDR3 is TGCAGTGCTAGTCGGGGGAGCAATCAGCCCCAGCATTTT. It encodes CSASRGSNQPQHF.

The V gene is TRBV18, the J gene TRBJ2-7; 8 bases line up with TRBD1. V shed 3 bases, J shed 2 bases, and the junction held 0 bases outside the gene matches. The CDR3 sequence is 13 residues long. Germline V lookup: CDR1 KGHSH, CDR2 LQKENI. CDR3: CASSPRGPYEQYF. CDR3 in DNA: TGTGCCAGCTCACCCAGGGGGCCCTACGAGCAGTACTTC.

The genes are TRBV7-2 and TRBJ2-7; possibly TRBD2 for D (7 bases). The CDR3 has 17 residues. Germline CDR1 reads SGHTA; CDR2 reads FQGNSA. V lost 4 bases and J lost 0, with 19 bases in between. In nucleotides, the CDR3 is TGTGCCAGCAGCTCGGAAGGGGGGGCCCCCCGCTCCTACGAGCAGTACTTC. Encoded protein: CASSSEGGAPRSYEQYF.

The chain carries TRBV4-1 and TRBJ1-1; TRBD1 might be the D (5 bases). From germline, CDR1 is MGHRA and CDR2 YSYEKL. Trimming removed 0 bases from V and 0 bases from J, with 8 bases in between. The CDR3 is 15 residues long. In nucleotides, the CDR3 is TGCGCCAGCAGCCAAGAAGGGGAGGTGAACACTGAAGCTTTCTTT. Its protein is CASSQEGEVNTEAFF.

V usage is TRBV15 and J usage is TRBJ2-7; D is perhaps TRBD1 (5 bases). The germline V and J ends were trimmed by 1 base and 2 bases, with 12 bases remaining between them. CDR1 and CDR2 from the germline V gene are LNHNV and YYDKDF (reference sequence). The length of the CDR3 is 15 residues. CDR3 loop: CATSRGPGSAYEQYF. In DNA form, the CDR3 reads TGTGCCACCAGCAGAGGCCCAGGGTCAGCCTACGAGCAGTACTTC. The entire variable domain, with the rest obtained from reference TRBV15 and TRBJ2-7, is as follows: DAMVIQNPRYQVTQFGKPVTLSCSQTLNHNVMYWYQQKSSQAPKLLFHYYDKDFNNEADTPDNFQSRRPNTSFCFLDIRSPGLGDTAMYLCATSRGPGSAYEQYFGPGTRLTVT.

The V and J genes are TRBV6-2 or TRBV6-3 and TRBJ1-1, with a possible D match to TRBD1 (5 bases). Between the trimmed V and J ends, which lost 5 bases and 5 bases, there was a span of 6 bases. Germline V gives CDR1 MNHEY, CDR2 SVGEGT. CDR3 length: 11 amino acids. CDR3 sequence (DNA): TGTGCCAGCAGTCAGGGAACTGAAGCTTTCTTT. As protein: CASSQGTEAFF.

The rearrangement links TRBV6-5 to TRBJ1-5, with TRBD1 matching over 9 bases. Germline CDR1 reads MNHEY; CDR2 reads SVGAGI. The V and J ends lost 6 bases and 4 bases, in that order; junction bases with no gene match: 4. CDR3 length equals 14 residues. DNA for the CDR3: TGTGCCAGCAGAAGACAGGGGGGTAATCAGCCCCAGCATTTT. Translating it yields CASRRQGGNQPQHF.

The chain joins TRBV5-1 to TRBJ2-3; D is ambiguous. The CDR3 has 17 amino acids. From germline, CDR1 is SGHRS and CDR2 YFSETQ. Trimming removed 0 bases from V and 2 bases from J, with 16 bases in between. The CDR3 loop reads CASSLGPGGGDTDTQYF. The CDR3 nucleotides read TGCGCCAGCAGCTTGGGCCCTGGCGGTGGCGACACAGATACGCAGTATTTT. Looking up the rest from reference TRBV5-1 and TRBJ2-3 gives the full variable domain: KAGVTQTPRYLIKTRGQQVTLSCSPISGHRSVSWYQQTPGQGLQFLFEYFSETQRNKGNFPGRFSGRQFSNSRSEMNVSTLELGDSALYLCASSLGPGGGDTDTQYFGPGTRLTVL.

The chain recombines TRBV18 with TRBJ1-5; D is possibly TRBD1 (5 bases). The germline CDR1 and CDR2 sequences are KGHSH and LQKENI. Trimming pared 3 bases from V and 1 base from J, leaving 7 bases between. The CDR3 length is 14 residues. The CDR3 coding sequence is TGTGCCAGCTCACCTCGGGGGAGCAATCAGCCCCAGCATTTT. The encoded protein is CASSPRGSNQPQHF.

The chain carries TRBV9 and TRBJ2-2; the match to TRBD2 covers 10 bases. This CDR3 spans 19 amino acids. CDR1 SGDLS and CDR2 YYNGEE come from the germline V gene. V shed 4 bases and J 5 bases; nucleotides not matched to a gene: 17. In DNA, the CDR3 is TGTGCCAGCAGCCTTCTAGAGGGCCTAGCGGGAGTCAGGACCGGGGAGCTGTTTTTT. Amino acids: CASSLLEGLAGVRTGELFF.

The V gene is TRBV11-2, the J gene TRBJ1-1; 8 bases line up with TRBD1. The CDR3 totals 17 residues. V dropped 1 base and J dropped 3; count of bases not matched to a gene: 10. CDR1 is SGHAT and CDR2 is FQNNGV in the germline V gene. CDR3 protein: CASSLGQGALGYTEAFF. The CDR3 coding sequence is TGTGCCAGCAGCTTAGGTCAGGGGGCTTTAGGGTACACTGAAGCTTTCTTT. The full variable domain, rest sourced from reference TRBV11-2 and TRBJ1-1, is EAGVAQSPRYKIIEKRQSVAFWCNPISGHATLYWYQQILGQGPKLLIQFQNNGVVDDSQLPKDRFSAERLKGVDSTLKIQPAKLEDSAVYLCASSLGQGALGYTEAFFGQGTRLTVV.

Details on this clone: The same CDR3 also results from other DNA sequences found in this sample. The J gene is TRBJ2-7, the V gene TRBV6-5, with 10 positions matching TRBD1. CDR1 and CDR2 from the germline V gene are MNHEY and SVGAGI. J was trimmed by 2 bases and V by 2 bases; bases with no gene match: 0. The CDR3 consists of 14 residues. CDR3 in DNA: TGTGCCAGCAGTTACGGACAGGGGGCCTACGAGCAGTACTTC. Translated, it gives CASSYGQGAYEQYF.